Below, 27 T cell receptor beta chains from the same sample are listed, as sequenced in a study of OX40 agonist ivuxolimab in advanced cancers. The data were produced by immunoSEQ multiplex PCR, yet TCRdb's version contains in-frame clones alone and is incomplete. Here the sample spans about 130,000 clones, about nine tenths being singletons. This sample comprised CD4+ or CD8+ T cells sorted from blood, obtained in a trial of the OX40 agonist ivuxolimab. These receptors came from an adult with an advanced solid tumor such as melanoma, head and neck, liver or kidney cancer.

This clone has just one count. CDR3 loop: CASSSTGNGETQYF. CDR3 coding DNA: TGTGCCAGCAGTTCGACAGGTAACGGGGAGACCCAGTACTTC. The gene calls are TRBV28 and TRBJ2-5; a possible D gene is TRBD1 (6 bases). Germline assignment: CDR1 MDHEN and CDR2 SYDVKM. The germline V and J ends were trimmed by 4 bases and 5 bases, with 14 bases remaining between them. The CDR3 sequence is 14 residues long.

This clone was picked up one time. This chain uses TRBV7-2 with TRBJ1-2; possibly TRBD1 for D (5 bases). Germline values: CDR1 SGHTA, CDR2 FQGNSA. The CDR3 extends over 14 amino acids. The V end lost 0 bases, the J end lost 2 bases, and 7 bases lay between the germline ends. CDR3 nucleotide sequence: TGTGCCAGCAGCTTAGCCCGGGGGAACTATGGCTACACCTTC. Encoded protein: CASSLARGNYGYTF.

V and J are TRBV19 and TRBJ2-1, with 14 bases aligning to TRBD2. Germline trimming cut 10 bases from V and 7 bases from J; bases unmatched to any gene: 9. Germline V gene data show CDR1 as LNHDA and CDR2 as SQIVND (reference sequence). This CDR3 region has 15 residues. This CDR3 is CATIGTSGSWNEQFF. CDR3 bases: TGTGCCACGATAGGGACTAGCGGGAGTTGGAATGAGCAGTTCTTC.

This sequence joins TRBV9 and TRBJ2-5, with TRBD2 as a possible D gene (6 bases). Germline V gene data show CDR1 as SGDLS and CDR2 as YYNGEE. CDR3 length equals 14 residues. V lost 5 bases and J lost 2, with 13 bases in between. CDR3 sequence (DNA): TGTGCCAGCAGTAGGAGGGGTTCTCAAGAGACCCAGTACTTC. Translated: CASSRRGSQETQYF.

In its sample, this clone was seen once. The V gene is TRBV6-1, the J gene TRBJ2-7; D is perhaps TRBD1 (5 bases). V was pared by 5 bases and J by 3 bases, with 14 bases between. Germline CDR1 reads MNHNS; CDR2 reads SASEGT. The CDR3 totals 14 residues. The CDR3 sequence is CASSSQGRGYEQYF. DNA of the CDR3: TGTGCCAGCAGTTCTCAGGGTCGTGGCTACGAGCAGTACTTC.

Only one count was recorded for this clone. The V call is TRBV11-2, the J call TRBJ2-7; possible D gene TRBD2, 5 bases. Germline V gene lookup returns CDR1 SGHAT and CDR2 FQNNGV. This CDR3 contains 13 residues. Trimming left V 4 bases short and J 4 bases short, with 11 bases between. CDR3 amino acids: CASSSGRGYEQYF. DNA for the CDR3: TGTGCCAGCAGCTCCGGTCGGGGTTACGAGCAGTACTTC.

V usage is TRBV29-1 and J usage is TRBJ2-4; TRBD2 matches 11 bases. The junction had 3 bases not matched to a gene; V was cut back by 6 bases and J by 5 bases. This CDR3 comprises 13 residues. Per germline, CDR1 SQVTM and CDR2 ANQGSEA. The CDR3 here is CSVTGLAENIQYF. The CDR3 DNA reads as TGCAGCGTCACGGGACTAGCGGAAAACATTCAGTACTTC.

CDR3 sequence reads: CASSPGGGGVDTQYF. In DNA, the CDR3 is TGTGCCAGCAGCCCCGGGGGAGGGGGAGTGGATACGCAGTATTTT. The chain couples TRBV5-4 to TRBJ2-3; D is possibly TRBD2 (7 bases). The CDR3 sequence is 15 residues long. Germline CDR1 and CDR2: SGHNT and YYREEE (reference sequence). V gave up 4 bases and J gave up 6 bases, with 18 bases separating them.

The J gene is TRBJ1-1, the V gene TRBV28; TRBD1 matches 7 bases. CDR1 and CDR2 from the germline V gene are MDHEN and SYDVKM. Germline trimming cut 6 bases from V and 4 bases from J; bases unmatched to any gene: 17. The length of the CDR3 is 17 residues. The CDR3 loop is CASSVGGGDAWATEAFF. The DNA for the CDR3 is TGTGCCAGCAGCGTTGGAGGGGGCGACGCATGGGCCACTGAAGCTTTCTTT.

J is TRBJ1-3 and V is TRBV28, with 8 bases that match TRBD1. V dropped 5 bases and J dropped 7; count of bases not matched to a gene: 1. CDR1 is MDHEN and CDR2 is SYDVKM in the germline V gene. The CDR3 is 12 residues long. CDR3 protein: CASSRQGNTIYF. The CDR3 bases are TGTGCCAGCAGTCGACAGGGGAACACCATATATTTT.

The chain employs TRBV4-2 and TRBJ2-7; maybe TRBD2 (8 bases). Germline CDR1 LGHNA, CDR2 YNFKEQ. This CDR3 contains 17 residues. The germline V and J ends were trimmed by 5 bases and 5 bases, with 25 bases remaining between them. Here the CDR3 DNA reads TGTGCCAGCAGCTATACCCAGGGGGAAGCGGGAGTCCACGAGCAGTACTTC. It codes for CASSYTQGEAGVHEQYF.

This chain connects TRBV6-4 to TRBJ2-5; D not resolved. The germline gives CDR1 MRHNA, CDR2 SNTAGT. The CDR3 has 13 residues. V was pared by 3 bases and J by 3 bases, with 8 bases between. CDR3 in amino acids: CASSEWRKETQYF. The CDR3 nucleotides read TGTGCCAGCAGTGAGTGGCGGAAAGAGACCCAGTACTTC.

This clone was recorded a few times. The chain is built from TRBV5-1 and TRBJ2-7; TRBD2 might be the D (6 bases). The CDR3 is made up of 18 amino acids. V was pared by 0 bases and J by 2 bases, with 21 bases between. The germline V gene encodes CDR1 SGHRS and CDR2 YFSETQ. The chain's CDR3 is CASSLGPGGGRSPYEQYF. In DNA form, the CDR3 reads TGCGCCAGCAGCTTGGGGCCGGGTGGAGGGCGGAGCCCCTACGAGCAGTACTTC.

In DNA, the CDR3 is TGCGCCAGCAAACCCCAGGAAACCGGGGAGCTGTTTTTT. Translating it yields CASKPQETGELFF. This chain links TRBV5-1 with TRBJ2-2; D unclear. Between the trimmed V and J ends, which lost 6 bases and 5 bases, there was a span of 11 bases. CDR1 SGHRS and CDR2 YFSETQ come from the germline V gene. The CDR3 runs to 13 residues.

This rearrangement joins TRBV4-2 to TRBJ1-4; 10 nucleotides line up with TRBD1. In germline, CDR1 is LGHNA, CDR2 YNFKEQ. Trimming took 3 bases from V and 15 from J; bases not matched to a gene: 13. The CDR3 covers 15 residues. The CDR3: CASSQPRAWGQGMFF. As DNA, the CDR3 is TGTGCCAGCAGCCAGCCGAGGGCGTGGGGACAGGGGATGTTTTTT.

A single count supports this clone. V usage is TRBV18 and J usage is TRBJ2-2; no reliable D call. Germline V lookup: CDR1 KGHSH, CDR2 LQKENI. There are 15 residues in the CDR3. V was clipped by 6 bases and J by 4 bases, with 15 bases between them. CDR3 DNA sequence: TGTGCCAGCTCCCCTTCCGACGACACCACCGGGGAGCTGTTTTTT. It encodes CASSPSDDTTGELFF.

The chain joins TRBV6-5 to TRBJ2-7; 8 bases are a match to TRBD1. Germline V gene data show CDR1 as MNHEY and CDR2 as SVGAGI. With 7 bases clipped from V and 5 bases from J, the junction kept 7 bases outside the gene matches. The CDR3 is made up of 13 amino acids. This CDR3 reads CASNNRGLHEQYF. CDR3 coding DNA: TGTGCCAGCAATAACAGGGGGTTGCACGAGCAGTACTTC.

The CDR3 spells CASSRGAGGYEQFF. DNA of the CDR3: TGTGCCAGCAGCCGGGGAGCGGGAGGCTATGAGCAGTTCTTC. The chain carries TRBV5-4 and TRBJ2-1, with 9 bases fitting TRBD2. There are 14 residues in the CDR3. With 4 bases clipped from V and 8 bases from J, the junction kept 7 bases outside the gene matches. Germline CDR1 reads SGHNT; CDR2 reads YYREEE (reference sequence).

The rearrangement links TRBV28 to TRBJ1-1; D remains ambiguous. This CDR3 has 14 amino acids. CDR1 is MDHEN, CDR2 SYDVKM, per germline. V dropped 7 bases and J dropped 11 bases, with 23 bases sitting between them. The CDR3 loop reads CASTLDSGHLEAFF. DNA for the CDR3: TGTGCCAGCACCCTAGATTCCGGGCACCTTGAGGCTTTCTTT.

The gene calls are TRBV6-5 and TRBJ2-5; 9 positions match TRBD1. The closer fit of TRBJ2-7 to the DNA end suggests the J call may be wrong. The germline gives CDR1 MNHEY, CDR2 SVGAGI. This CDR3 comprises 15 residues. As DNA, the CDR3 is TGTGCCAGCAGACAGGACAGGGGTCGACTCTACGAGCAGTACTTC. Its protein is CASRQDRGRLYEQYF.

The DNA of the CDR3 is TGTGCCAGCAGCGAACAGGAGAGTGCAGATACGCAGTATTTT. As protein: CASSEQESADTQYF. V is TRBV9 and J is TRBJ2-3; possibly TRBD1 for D (5 bases). Between the trimmed V and J ends, which lost 3 bases and 4 bases, there was a span of 12 bases. The CDR3 loop spans 14 amino acids. Germline assignment: CDR1 SGDLS and CDR2 YYNGEE. Full variable domain (outside the CDR3, taken from reference TRBV9 and TRBJ2-3): DSGVTQTPKHLITATGQRVTLRCSPRSGDLSVYWYQQSLDQGLQFLIQYYNGEERAKGNILERFSAQQFPDLHSELNLSSLELGDSALYFCASSEQESADTQYFGPGTRLTVL.

The chain is built from TRBV6-5 and TRBJ1-5; 9 bases fit TRBD1. Germline CDR1 MNHEY, CDR2 SVGAGI. This CDR3 comprises 13 residues. With V trimmed by 8 bases and J by 5 bases, 4 bases remained unmatched. As DNA, the CDR3 is TGTGCCAGCGGACAGGGGAGGTATCAGCCCCAGCATTTT. Translating gives CASGQGRYQPQHF.

This rearrangement joins TRBV18 to TRBJ2-7, with D possibly matching TRBD1 (5 bases). The CDR3 covers 14 residues. The V gene lost 2 bases and the J gene lost 2 bases, with 10 bases spanning the gap. Germline assignment: CDR1 KGHSH and CDR2 LQKENI. The CDR3 is CASSPGAETYEQYF. DNA for the CDR3: TGTGCCAGCTCACCAGGGGCAGAAACCTACGAGCAGTACTTC.

This clone appeared a single time. The chain recombines TRBV18 with TRBJ1-2; a weak D match, TRBD1 (5 bases). With 0 bases removed from V and 5 bases from J, the gap between germline ends came to 10 bases. This CDR3 spans 14 amino acids. CDR1 KGHSH and CDR2 LQKENI come from the germline V gene. The CDR3 nucleotides are TGTGCCAGCTCACCACCCACAGGCTCTTATGGCTACACCTTC. It translates to CASSPPTGSYGYTF.

V gene TRBV7-2 combines with J gene TRBJ2-7; 8 nucleotides match TRBD2. The CDR3 is 16 amino acids. V lost 0 bases, J lost 0 bases, and 4 bases stayed unmatched. From germline, CDR1 is SGHTA and CDR2 FQGNSA. The CDR3 DNA sequence: TGTGCCAGCAGCTTAGCGAGAGCGGGGGTCTCCTACGAGCAGTACTTC. Translation: CASSLARAGVSYEQYF.

CDR3 protein: CASSLELPQYNEQFF. For the CDR3, the DNA is TGTGCCAGCAGCTTGGAACTTCCACAGTACAATGAGCAGTTCTTC. V and J are TRBV5-4 and TRBJ2-1; D unclear. Germline assignment: CDR1 SGHNT and CDR2 YYREEE (reference sequence). This CDR3 spans 15 amino acids. V lost 0 bases and J lost 4, with 11 bases in between.

The rearrangement joins TRBV19 to TRBJ2-3; possibly TRBD2 for D (6 bases). This CDR3 comprises 15 residues. Trimming stripped 4 bases from V and 2 bases from J, with 13 bases between. Germline loops: CDR1 LNHDA, CDR2 SQIVND (reference sequence). CDR3 amino acids: CASSKTGTDTDTQYF. The CDR3 DNA reads TGTGCCAGTAGTAAAACGGGGACTGACACAGATACGCAGTATTTT.